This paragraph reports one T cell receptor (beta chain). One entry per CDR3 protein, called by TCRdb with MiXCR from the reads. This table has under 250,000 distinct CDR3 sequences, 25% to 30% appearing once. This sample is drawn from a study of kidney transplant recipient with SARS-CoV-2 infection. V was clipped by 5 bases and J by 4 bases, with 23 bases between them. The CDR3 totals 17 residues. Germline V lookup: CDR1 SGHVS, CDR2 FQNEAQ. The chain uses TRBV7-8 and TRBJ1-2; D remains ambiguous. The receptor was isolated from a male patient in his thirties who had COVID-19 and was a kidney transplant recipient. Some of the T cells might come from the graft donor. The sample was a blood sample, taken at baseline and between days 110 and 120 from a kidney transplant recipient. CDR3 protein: CASSARWSTRKTYGYTF. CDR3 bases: TGTGCCAGCAGCGCCCGATGGTCTACCCGAAAGACCTATGGCTACACCTTC.